These 8 T cell receptor beta chains were sequenced from one sample in a study of human T cells and chemical hapten exposure (dated by TCRdb to the early 2020s). The protocol used for the library was RACE. The sample was run on a NextSeq 500. TCRdb's own reprocessing of the public reads used fastp at Q25 and MiXCR and kept productive beta chains. Here each entry gathers all rows of one CDR3 protein and keeps the most common genes and DNA. The table for this sample lists approximately 350,000 distinct CDR3 sequences; 5.5% to 8% of them were counted only once. The ten largest clones represent 8.4% of the sample. This specimen's time point label, interpreted: patch test 1, 2 weeks after DPC sensitization. The meaning of the sample's treatment or condition label: therapeutic diphenylcyclopropenone sensitization with weekly scalp DPC. The starting material was whole blood, obtained in connection with sensitization to the hapten diphenylcyclopropenone (DPC). The receptors shown here come from a woman under 30 with alopecia areata. Some clones in this sample may be carry-over from other donors' samples.

This sequence joins TRBV6-6 and TRBJ2-7; 9 bases are a match to TRBD2. CDR3 length: 17 residues. Germline V gene sequence: CDR1 MNHNY, CDR2 SVGAGI (reference sequence). Trimming removed 2 bases from V and 2 bases from J; junction bases left unmatched: 10. The CDR3 here is CASSYDTGLAGTYEQYF. The CDR3 nucleotides are TGTGCCAGCAGTTACGACACGGGTCTAGCGGGGACCTACGAGCAGTACTTC.

This clonotype was seen only a few times. This chain links TRBV7-3 with TRBJ2-2; D remains ambiguous. Germline loops: CDR1 SGHTA, CDR2 FQGTGA. V was trimmed by 3 bases and J by 7 bases, leaving 9 bases between them. The CDR3 is made up of 13 amino acids. The DNA of the CDR3 is TGTGCCAGCAGCTTTAGACAAAACGGGGAGCTGTTTTTT. Protein sequence: CASSFRQNGELFF.

This clonotype has just a few counts. The chain carries TRBV20-1 and TRBJ2-1, with D possibly called TRBD1 or TRBD2 (5 bases each). Germline V gene sequence: CDR1 DFQATT, CDR2 SNEGSKA (reference sequence). V lost 6 bases, J lost 2 bases, and 17 bases lay in between. There are 15 residues in the CDR3. The CDR3 reads CSAGAPQTPYNEQFF. The CDR3 DNA reads as TGCAGTGCCGGGGCTCCCCAAACCCCCTACAATGAGCAGTTCTTC.

This clonotype was seen repeatedly, ten times or more. The J gene is TRBJ2-3, the V gene TRBV20-1; no reliable D call. The CDR3 spans 13 residues. Germline V gene data show CDR1 as DFQATT and CDR2 as SNEGSKA (reference sequence). Trimming removed 0 bases at V and 5 bases at J, with 9 bases between. The CDR3 region has the DNA TGCAGTGCTAGAGATCGCGGTGAAGATACGCAGTATTTT. Its protein is CSARDRGEDTQYF.

This sequence joins TRBV10-3 and TRBJ2-1; the D gene is possibly TRBD2 (5 bases). Germline V gene sequence: CDR1 ENHRY, CDR2 SYGVKD. Trimming took off 8 bases at V and 4 bases at J, with 12 bases between the two ends. The CDR3 loop spans 13 amino acids. In nucleotides, the CDR3 is TGTGCCATCTCACGCCGGGGTTACAATGAGCAGTTCTTC. The encoded protein is CAISRRGYNEQFF.

This clonotype has a handful of counts. V usage is TRBV18 and J usage is TRBJ1-5; D unresolved. CDR1 is KGHSH, CDR2 LQKENI, per germline. The CDR3 extends over 13 amino acids. Trimming shortened V by 3 bases and J by 7 bases, and 10 bases separated the two germline ends. CDR3 DNA: TGTGCCAGCTCACCGGACCCCTCCCAGCCCCAGCATTTT. Translation: CASSPDPSQPQHF.

The chain joins TRBV7-9 to TRBJ2-1; D remains unclear. The J call could be wrong; TRBJ2-7 is a better fit for the DNA end. The CDR3 extends over 16 amino acids. CDR1 is SEHNR, CDR2 FQNEAQ, per germline (reference sequence). CDR3 DNA: TGTGCCAGCAGCAAACCCGGATTAATTTCCTACAATGAGCAGTACTTC. It translates to CASSKPGLISYNEQYF.

There are a few counts of this clonotype. The rearrangement joins TRBV29-1 to TRBJ1-1, with 9 nucleotides matching TRBD1. The CDR3 length is 12 residues. After removal of 8 bases from V and 6 bases from J, the junction contained 7 bases not matched to a gene. CDR1 is SQVTM and CDR2 is ANQGSEA in the germline V gene. DNA for the CDR3: TGCAGCATTATCGGACAGGGGCCTGAAGCTTTCTTT. Translating it yields CSIIGQGPEAFF.